The entry below gives a single TCR beta chain sequence along with its context. The antigen remains undetermined. Preparing the TCRbeta library involved the use of unique molecular identifiers. TCRdb recomputed calls from the PCR reads with MiXCR, one row per CDR3 protein. The table records around 700,000 distinct CDR3 sequences, less than 15% of them present only once. These data belong to a study of T-cell reconstitution after alpha-beta-depleted transplantation in children. Whole-study results and caveats: There were some patients whose high TCRbeta diversity at day 60 came from surviving recipient T cells and thymic progenitors. Reportedly, only several hundred clones from non-depleted graft cells drove alpha-beta T-cell counts at about two months. A year post-transplant, T-cell counts and diversity derived mostly from newly produced T cells.

CDR1 and CDR2 from the germline V gene are ENHRY and SYGVKD. V lost 6 bases to trimming and J lost 4 bases; unmatched junction nucleotides: 12. This CDR3 contains 15 residues. The J gene is TRBJ2-7, the V gene TRBV10-3; 7 nucleotides match TRBD2. The sample in question was PBMCs, obtained before TCRalphabeta/CD19-depleted stem cell transplant. The TCR comes from a girl under 10 years old with congenital amegakaryocytic thrombocytopenia, due to receive a stem cell transplant. CDR3 sequence reads: CAISDPGGSGYEQYF. The CDR3 DNA reads TGTGCCATCAGCGACCCGGGGGGTAGCGGGTACGAGCAGTACTTC.